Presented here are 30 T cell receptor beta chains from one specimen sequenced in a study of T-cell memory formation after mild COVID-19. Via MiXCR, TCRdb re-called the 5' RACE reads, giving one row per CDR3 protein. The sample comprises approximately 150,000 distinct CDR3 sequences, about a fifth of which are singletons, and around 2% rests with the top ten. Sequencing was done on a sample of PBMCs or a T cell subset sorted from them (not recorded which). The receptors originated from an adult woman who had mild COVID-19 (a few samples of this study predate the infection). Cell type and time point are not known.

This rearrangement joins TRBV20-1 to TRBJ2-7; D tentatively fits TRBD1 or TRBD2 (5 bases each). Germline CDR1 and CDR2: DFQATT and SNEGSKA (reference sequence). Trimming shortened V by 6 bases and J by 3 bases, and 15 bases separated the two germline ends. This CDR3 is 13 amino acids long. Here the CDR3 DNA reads TGCAGTGCCACTAGGGACCTCGACTACGAGCAGTACTTC. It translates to CSATRDLDYEQYF.

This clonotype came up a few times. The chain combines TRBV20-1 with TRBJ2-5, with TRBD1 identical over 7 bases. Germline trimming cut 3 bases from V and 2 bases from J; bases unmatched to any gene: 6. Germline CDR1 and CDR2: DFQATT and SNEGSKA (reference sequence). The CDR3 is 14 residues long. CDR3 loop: CSASRDRAQETQYF. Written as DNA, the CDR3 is TGCAGTGCTAGTCGTGACAGGGCGCAAGAGACCCAGTACTTC.

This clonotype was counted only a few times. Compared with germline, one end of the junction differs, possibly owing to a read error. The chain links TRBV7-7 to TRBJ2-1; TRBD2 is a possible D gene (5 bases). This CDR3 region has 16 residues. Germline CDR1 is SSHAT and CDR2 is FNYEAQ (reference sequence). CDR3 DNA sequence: TGTGCTAGCAGCTTCGGGCCCACTAGTTCCGGCAATGAGCAGTTCTTC. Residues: CASSFGPTSSGNEQFF. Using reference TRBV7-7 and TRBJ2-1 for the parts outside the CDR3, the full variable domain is GAGVSQSPRYKVTKRGQDVTLRCDPISSHATLYWYQQALGQGPEFLTYFNYEAQPDKSGLPSDRFSAERPEGSISTLTIQRTEQRDSAMYRCASSFGPTSSGNEQFFGPGTRLTVL.

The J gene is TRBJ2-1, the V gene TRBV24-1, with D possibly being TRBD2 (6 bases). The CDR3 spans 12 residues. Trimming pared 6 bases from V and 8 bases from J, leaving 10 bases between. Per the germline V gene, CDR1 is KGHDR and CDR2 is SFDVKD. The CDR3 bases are TGTGCCACCAGTACGGGGGTCGATGAGCAGTTCTTC. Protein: CATSTGVDEQFF.

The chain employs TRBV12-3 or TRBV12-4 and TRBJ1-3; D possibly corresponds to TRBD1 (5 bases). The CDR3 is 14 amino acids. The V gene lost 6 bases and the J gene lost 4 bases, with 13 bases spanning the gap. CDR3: CASSRDSAGNTIYF. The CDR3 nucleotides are TGTGCCAGCAGCAGAGACAGTGCCGGAAACACCATATATTTT.

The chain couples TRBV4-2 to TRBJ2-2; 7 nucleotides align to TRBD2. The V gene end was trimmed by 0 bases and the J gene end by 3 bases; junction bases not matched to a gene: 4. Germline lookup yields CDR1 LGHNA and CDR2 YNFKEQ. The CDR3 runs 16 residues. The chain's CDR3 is CASSQEAREDTGELFF. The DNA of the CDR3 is TGTGCCAGCAGCCAAGAGGCTCGGGAGGACACCGGGGAGCTGTTTTTT.

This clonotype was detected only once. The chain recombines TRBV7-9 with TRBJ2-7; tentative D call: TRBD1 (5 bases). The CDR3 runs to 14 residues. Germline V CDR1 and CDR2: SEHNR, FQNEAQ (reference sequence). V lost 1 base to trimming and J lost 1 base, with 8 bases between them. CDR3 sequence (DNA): TGTGCCAGCAGCTTAGAAGGGGAATCCTACGAGCAGTACTTC. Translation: CASSLEGESYEQYF. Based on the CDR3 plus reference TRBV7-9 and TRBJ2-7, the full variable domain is DTGVSQNPRHKITKRGQNVTFRCDPISEHNRLYWYRQTLGQGPEFLTYFQNEAQLEKSRLLSDRFSAERPKGSFSTLEIQRTEQGDSAMYLCASSLEGESYEQYFGPGTRLTVT.

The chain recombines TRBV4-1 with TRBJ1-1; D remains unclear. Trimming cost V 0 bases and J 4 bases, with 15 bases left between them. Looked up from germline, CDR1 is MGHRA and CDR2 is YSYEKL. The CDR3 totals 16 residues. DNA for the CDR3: TGCGCCAGCAGCCAAGATCGAGTGCGGGTTTCCACTGAAGCTTTCTTT. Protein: CASSQDRVRVSTEAFF.

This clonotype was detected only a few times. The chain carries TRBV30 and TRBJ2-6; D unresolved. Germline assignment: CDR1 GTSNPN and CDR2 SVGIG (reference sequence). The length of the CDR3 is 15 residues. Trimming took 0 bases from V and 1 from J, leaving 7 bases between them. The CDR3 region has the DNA TGTGCCTGGAGTGTACGGAGATCTGGGGCCAACGTCCTGACTTTC. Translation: CAWSVRRSGANVLTF.

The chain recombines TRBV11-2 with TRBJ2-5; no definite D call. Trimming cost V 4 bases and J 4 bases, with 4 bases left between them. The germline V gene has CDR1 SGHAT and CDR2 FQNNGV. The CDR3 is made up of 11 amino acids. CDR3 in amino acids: CASSSIETQYF. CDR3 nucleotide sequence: TGTGCCAGCAGCTCGATAGAGACCCAGTACTTC. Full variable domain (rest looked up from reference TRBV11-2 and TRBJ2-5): EAGVAQSPRYKIIEKRQSVAFWCNPISGHATLYWYQQILGQGPKLLIQFQNNGVVDDSQLPKDRFSAERLKGVDSTLKIQPAKLEDSAVYLCASSSIETQYFGPGTRLLVL.

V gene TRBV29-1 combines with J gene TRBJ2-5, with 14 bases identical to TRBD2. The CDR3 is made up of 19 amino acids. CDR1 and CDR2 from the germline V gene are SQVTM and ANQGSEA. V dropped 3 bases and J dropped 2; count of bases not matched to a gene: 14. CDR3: CSVEPMTSGGAYGQETQYF. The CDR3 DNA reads TGCAGCGTTGAGCCTATGACTAGCGGGGGGGCCTACGGGCAAGAGACCCAGTACTTC.

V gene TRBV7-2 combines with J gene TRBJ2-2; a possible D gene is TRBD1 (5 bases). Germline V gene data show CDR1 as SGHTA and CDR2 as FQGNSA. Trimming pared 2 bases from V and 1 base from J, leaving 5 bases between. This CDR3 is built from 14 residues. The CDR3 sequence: CASSLTGNTGELFF. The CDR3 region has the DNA TGTGCCAGCAGCTTAACAGGGAACACCGGGGAGCTGTTTTTT.

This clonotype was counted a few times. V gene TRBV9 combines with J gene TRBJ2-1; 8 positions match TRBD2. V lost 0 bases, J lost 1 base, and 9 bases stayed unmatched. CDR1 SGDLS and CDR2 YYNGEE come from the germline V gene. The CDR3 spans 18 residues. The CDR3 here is CASSVESGSESSYNEQFF. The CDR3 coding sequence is TGTGCCAGCAGCGTAGAAAGCGGGAGTGAATCTTCCTACAATGAGCAGTTCTTC.

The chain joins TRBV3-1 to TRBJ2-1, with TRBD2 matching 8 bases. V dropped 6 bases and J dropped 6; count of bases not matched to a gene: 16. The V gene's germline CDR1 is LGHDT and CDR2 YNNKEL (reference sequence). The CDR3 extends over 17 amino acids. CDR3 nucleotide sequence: TGTGCCAGCAGTCTCGATAATCTAGCGGGTTTATTCAATGAGCAGTTCTTC. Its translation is CASSLDNLAGLFNEQFF.

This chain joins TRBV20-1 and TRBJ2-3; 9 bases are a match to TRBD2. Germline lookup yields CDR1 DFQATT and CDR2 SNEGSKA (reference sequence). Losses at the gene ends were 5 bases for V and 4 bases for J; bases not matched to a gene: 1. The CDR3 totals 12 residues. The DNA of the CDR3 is TGCAGTGCTCGGACTAGCGCAGATACGCAGTATTTT. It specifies CSARTSADTQYF.

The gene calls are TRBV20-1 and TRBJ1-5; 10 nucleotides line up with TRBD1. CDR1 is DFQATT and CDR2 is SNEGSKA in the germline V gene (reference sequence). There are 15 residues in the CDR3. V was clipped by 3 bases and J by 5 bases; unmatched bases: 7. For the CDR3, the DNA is TGCAGTGCTAGTAAGGGACAGGGGATTTATCAGCCCCAGCATTTT. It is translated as CSASKGQGIYQPQHF.

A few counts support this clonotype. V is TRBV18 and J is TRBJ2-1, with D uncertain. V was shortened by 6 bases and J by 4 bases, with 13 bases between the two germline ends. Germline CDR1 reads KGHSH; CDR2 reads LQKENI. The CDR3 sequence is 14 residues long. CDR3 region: CASSQGPSYNEQFF. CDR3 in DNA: TGTGCCAGCTCGCAAGGTCCCTCTTACAATGAGCAGTTCTTC.

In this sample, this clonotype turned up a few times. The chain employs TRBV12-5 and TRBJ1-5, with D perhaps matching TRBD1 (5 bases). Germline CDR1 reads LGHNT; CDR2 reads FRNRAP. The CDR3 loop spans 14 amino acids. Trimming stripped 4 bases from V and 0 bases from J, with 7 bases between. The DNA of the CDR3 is TGTGCTAGTGGTTCAGGGTATAGCAATCAGCCCCAGCATTTT. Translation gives CASGSGYSNQPQHF.

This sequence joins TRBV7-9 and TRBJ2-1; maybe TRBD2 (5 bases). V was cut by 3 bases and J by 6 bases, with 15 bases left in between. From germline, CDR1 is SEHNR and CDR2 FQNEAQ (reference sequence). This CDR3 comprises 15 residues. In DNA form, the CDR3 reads TGTGCCAGCAGCTTTTGGGGTAGCGCTAGCAATGAGCAGTTCTTC. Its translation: CASSFWGSASNEQFF.

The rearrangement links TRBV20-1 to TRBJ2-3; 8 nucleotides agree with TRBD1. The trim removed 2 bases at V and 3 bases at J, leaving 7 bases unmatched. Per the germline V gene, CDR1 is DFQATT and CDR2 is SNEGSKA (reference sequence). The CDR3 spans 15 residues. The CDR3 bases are TGCAGTGCTAGATCAGGGGGCACGGGGACAGATACGCAGTATTTT. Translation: CSARSGGTGTDTQYF.

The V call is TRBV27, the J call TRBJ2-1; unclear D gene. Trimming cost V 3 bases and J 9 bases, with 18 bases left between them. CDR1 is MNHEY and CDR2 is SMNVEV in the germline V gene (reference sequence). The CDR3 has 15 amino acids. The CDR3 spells CASSFIKQRLGEQFF. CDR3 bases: TGTGCCAGCAGTTTTATAAAACAGCGTCTTGGTGAGCAGTTCTTC.

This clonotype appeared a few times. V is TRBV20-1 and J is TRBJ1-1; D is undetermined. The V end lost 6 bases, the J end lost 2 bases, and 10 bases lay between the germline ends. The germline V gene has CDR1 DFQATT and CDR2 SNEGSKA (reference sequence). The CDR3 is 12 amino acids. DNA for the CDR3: TGCAGTGCAACGACTTCCAACACTGAAGCTTTCTTT. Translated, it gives CSATTSNTEAFF.

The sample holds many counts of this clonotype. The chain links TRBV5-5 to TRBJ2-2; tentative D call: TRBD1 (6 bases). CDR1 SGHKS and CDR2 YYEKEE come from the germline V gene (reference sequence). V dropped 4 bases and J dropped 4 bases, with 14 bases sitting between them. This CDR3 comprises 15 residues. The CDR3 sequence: CASSPIQGPTGELFF. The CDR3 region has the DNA TGTGCCAGCAGCCCCATACAGGGTCCCACCGGGGAGCTGTTTTTT.

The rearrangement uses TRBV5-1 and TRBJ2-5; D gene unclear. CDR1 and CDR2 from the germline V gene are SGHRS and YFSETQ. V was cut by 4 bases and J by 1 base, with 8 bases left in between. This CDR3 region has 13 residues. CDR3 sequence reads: CASSSLIQETQYF. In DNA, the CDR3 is TGCGCCAGCAGCAGCTTAATCCAAGAGACCCAGTACTTC.

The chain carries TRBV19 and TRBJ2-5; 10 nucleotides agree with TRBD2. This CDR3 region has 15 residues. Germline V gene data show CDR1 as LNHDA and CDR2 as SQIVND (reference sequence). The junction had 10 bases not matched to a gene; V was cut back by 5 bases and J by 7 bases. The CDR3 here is CASSRGLAAPTTQYF. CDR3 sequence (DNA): TGTGCCAGTAGTCGTGGACTAGCGGCTCCCACGACCCAGTACTTC.

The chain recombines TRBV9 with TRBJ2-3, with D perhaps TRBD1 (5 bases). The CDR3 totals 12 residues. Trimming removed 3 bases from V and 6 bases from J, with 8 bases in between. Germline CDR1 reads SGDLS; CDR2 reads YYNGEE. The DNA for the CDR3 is TGTGCCAGCAGCGACTCAGGGGATACGCAGTATTTT. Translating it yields CASSDSGDTQYF.

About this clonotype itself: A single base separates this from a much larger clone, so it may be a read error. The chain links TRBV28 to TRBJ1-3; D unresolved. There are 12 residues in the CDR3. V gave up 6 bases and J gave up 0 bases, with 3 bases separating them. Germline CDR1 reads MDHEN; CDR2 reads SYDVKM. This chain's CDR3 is CASRLSGNTIYF. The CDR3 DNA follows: TGTGCCAGCAGACTCTCTGGAAACACCATATATTTT.

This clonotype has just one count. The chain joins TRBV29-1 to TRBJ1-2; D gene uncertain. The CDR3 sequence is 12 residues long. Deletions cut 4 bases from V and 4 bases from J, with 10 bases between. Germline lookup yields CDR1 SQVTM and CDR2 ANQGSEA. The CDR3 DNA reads TGCAGCGTTGGCCCGGAGGTCTATGGCTACACCTTC. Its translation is CSVGPEVYGYTF. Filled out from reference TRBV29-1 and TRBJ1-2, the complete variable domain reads SAVISQKPSRDICQRGTSLTIQCQVDSQVTMMFWYRQQPGQSLTLIATANQGSEATYESGFVIDKFPISRPNLTFSTLTVSNMSPEDSSIYLCSVGPEVYGYTFGSGTRLTVV.

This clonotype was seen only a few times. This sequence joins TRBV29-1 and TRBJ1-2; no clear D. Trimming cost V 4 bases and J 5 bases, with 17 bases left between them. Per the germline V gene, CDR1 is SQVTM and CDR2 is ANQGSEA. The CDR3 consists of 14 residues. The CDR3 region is CSVATVGRSYGYTF. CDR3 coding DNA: TGCAGCGTTGCGACGGTCGGACGGTCTTATGGCTACACCTTC. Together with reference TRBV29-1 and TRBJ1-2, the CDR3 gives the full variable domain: SAVISQKPSRDICQRGTSLTIQCQVDSQVTMMFWYRQQPGQSLTLIATANQGSEATYESGFVIDKFPISRPNLTFSTLTVSNMSPEDSSIYLCSVATVGRSYGYTFGSGTRLTVV.

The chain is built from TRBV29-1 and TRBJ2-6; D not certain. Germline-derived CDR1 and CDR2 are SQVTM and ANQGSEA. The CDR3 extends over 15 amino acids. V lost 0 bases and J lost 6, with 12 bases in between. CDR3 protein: CSVEEGKPTANVLTF. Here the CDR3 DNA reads TGCAGCGTTGAAGAAGGAAAACCTACGGCCAACGTCCTGACTTTC.